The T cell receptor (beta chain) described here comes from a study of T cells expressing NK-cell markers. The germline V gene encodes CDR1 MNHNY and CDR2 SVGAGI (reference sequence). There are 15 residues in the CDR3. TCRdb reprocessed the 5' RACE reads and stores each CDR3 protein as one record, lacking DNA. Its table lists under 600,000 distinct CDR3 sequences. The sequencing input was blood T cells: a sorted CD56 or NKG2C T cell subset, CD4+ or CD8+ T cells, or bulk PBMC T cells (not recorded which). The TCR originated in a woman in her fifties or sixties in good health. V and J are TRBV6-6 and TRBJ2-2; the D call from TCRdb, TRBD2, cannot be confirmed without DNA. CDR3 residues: CASSSPGLKTGELFF.